This TCR beta chain was obtained from a study of cytomegalovirus exposure and HLA in healthy donors. PCR amplification relied on 60 Vbeta primers (plus 13 Jbeta primers). The assay was immunoSEQ multiplex PCR, and TCRdb's table has in-frame clones only and misses some. Of 180,000 or so clones detected, about three quarters appear once; the ten largest clones hold nearly 6.5%. The V and J ends lost 2 bases and 6 bases, in that order; junction bases with no gene match: 6. CDR1 is SGHRS, CDR2 YFSETQ, per germline. The length of the CDR3 is 14 residues. The sequenced material came from PBMCs. The clonotype was recovered from a man aged 35-49 years in good health and CMV-seropositive. The chain recombines TRBV5-1 with TRBJ1-2; 8 nucleotides align to TRBD1. CDR3 amino acids: CASSFGQGTDGYTF. As DNA, the CDR3 is TGCGCCAGCAGCTTCGGACAGGGCACCGATGGCTACACCTTC.